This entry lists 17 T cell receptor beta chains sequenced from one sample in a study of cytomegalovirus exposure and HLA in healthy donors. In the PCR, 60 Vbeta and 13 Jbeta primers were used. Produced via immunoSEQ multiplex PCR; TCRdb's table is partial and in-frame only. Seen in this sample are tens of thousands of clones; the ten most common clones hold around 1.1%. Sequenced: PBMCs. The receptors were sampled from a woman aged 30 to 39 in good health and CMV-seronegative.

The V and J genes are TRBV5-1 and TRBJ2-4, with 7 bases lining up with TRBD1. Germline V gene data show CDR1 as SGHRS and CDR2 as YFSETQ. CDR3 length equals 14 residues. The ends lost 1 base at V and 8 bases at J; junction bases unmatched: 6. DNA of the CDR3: TGCGCCAGCAGCTTGACCCTCCAGGGGGACATTCAGTACTTC. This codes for CASSLTLQGDIQYF.

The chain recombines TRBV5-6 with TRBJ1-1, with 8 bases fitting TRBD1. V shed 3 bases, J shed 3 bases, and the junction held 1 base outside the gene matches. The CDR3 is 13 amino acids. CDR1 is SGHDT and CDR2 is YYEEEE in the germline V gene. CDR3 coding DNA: TGTGCCAGCAGCTCGGACAGGGACACTGAAGCTTTCTTT. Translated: CASSSDRDTEAFF.

Here the CDR3 DNA reads TGCGCCAGCAGCATCGGGACAGGGGAGGAAGCTTTCTTT. Translation: CASSIGTGEEAFF. The chain joins TRBV5-1 to TRBJ1-1; 10 bases map to TRBD1. Looked up from germline, CDR1 is SGHRS and CDR2 is YFSETQ. The ends lost 4 bases at V and 8 bases at J; junction bases unmatched: 5. This CDR3 has 13 amino acids.

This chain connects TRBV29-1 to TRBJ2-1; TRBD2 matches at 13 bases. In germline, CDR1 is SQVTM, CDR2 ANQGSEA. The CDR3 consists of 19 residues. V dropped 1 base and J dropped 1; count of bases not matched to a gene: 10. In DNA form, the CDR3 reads TGCAGCGTTGAAGGGACTAGCGGGAGCCCCCGCAGGTCCTACAATGAGCAGTTCTTC. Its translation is CSVEGTSGSPRRSYNEQFF.

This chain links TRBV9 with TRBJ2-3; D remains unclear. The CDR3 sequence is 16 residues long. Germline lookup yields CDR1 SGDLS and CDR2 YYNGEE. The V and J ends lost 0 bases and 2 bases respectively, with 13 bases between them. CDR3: CASSVDGSSHTDTQYF. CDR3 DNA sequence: TGTGCCAGCAGCGTAGACGGTTCCTCTCACACAGATACGCAGTATTTT.

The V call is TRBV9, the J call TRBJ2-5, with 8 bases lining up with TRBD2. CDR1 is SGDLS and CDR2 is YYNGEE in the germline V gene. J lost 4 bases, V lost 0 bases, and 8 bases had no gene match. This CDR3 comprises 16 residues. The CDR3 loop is CASSVGQSGGGETQYF. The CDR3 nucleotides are TGTGCCAGCAGCGTAGGACAAAGCGGGGGAGGAGAGACCCAGTACTTC.

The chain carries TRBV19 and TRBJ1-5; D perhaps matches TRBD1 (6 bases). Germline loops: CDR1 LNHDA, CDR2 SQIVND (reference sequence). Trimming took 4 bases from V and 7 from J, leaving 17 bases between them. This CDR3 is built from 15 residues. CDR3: CASSTQSGGGQPQHF. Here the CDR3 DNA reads TGTGCCAGTAGTACCCAGTCGGGGGGCGGACAGCCCCAGCATTTT.

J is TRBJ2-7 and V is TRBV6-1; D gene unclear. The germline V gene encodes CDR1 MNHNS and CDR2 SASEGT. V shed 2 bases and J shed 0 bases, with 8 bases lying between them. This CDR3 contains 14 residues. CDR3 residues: CASSELRTSYEQYF. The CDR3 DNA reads TGTGCCAGCAGTGAACTCAGAACCTCCTACGAGCAGTACTTC.

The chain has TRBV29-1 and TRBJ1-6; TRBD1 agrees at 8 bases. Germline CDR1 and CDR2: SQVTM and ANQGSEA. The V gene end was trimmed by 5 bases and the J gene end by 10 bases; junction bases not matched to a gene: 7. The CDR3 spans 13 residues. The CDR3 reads CSVRQGNGSPLHF. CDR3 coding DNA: TGCAGCGTTCGACAGGGGAACGGATCACCCCTCCACTTT. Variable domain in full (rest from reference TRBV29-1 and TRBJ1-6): SAVISQKPSRDICQRGTSLTIQCQVDSQVTMMFWYRQQPGQSLTLIATANQGSEATYESGFVIDKFPISRPNLTFSTLTVSNMSPEDSSIYLCSVRQGNGSPLHFGNGTRLTVT.

This CDR3 is CASSPTLNYEQYF. The CDR3 DNA sequence: TGTGCCAGCAGCCCGACACTGAACTACGAGCAGTACTTC. The chain couples TRBV14 to TRBJ2-7, with no clear D. The CDR3 spans 13 residues. Trimming cost V 4 bases and J 3 bases, with 10 bases left between them. Looked up from germline, CDR1 is SGHDN and CDR2 is FVKESK.

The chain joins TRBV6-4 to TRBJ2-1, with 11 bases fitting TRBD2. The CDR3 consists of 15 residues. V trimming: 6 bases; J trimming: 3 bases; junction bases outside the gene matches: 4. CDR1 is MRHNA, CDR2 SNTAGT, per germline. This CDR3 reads CASSRGTSGYNEQFF. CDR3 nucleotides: TGTGCCAGCAGCCGCGGGACTAGCGGCTACAATGAGCAGTTCTTC.

CDR3 in amino acids: CASSGDPGDLSSYEQYF. The CDR3 region has the DNA TGTGCCAGCAGTGGGGACCCAGGGGACCTTAGCTCCTACGAGCAGTACTTC. The chain links TRBV2 to TRBJ2-7; tentative D call: TRBD1 (6 bases). Between the trimmed V and J ends, which lost 4 bases and 0 bases, there was a span of 19 bases. The CDR3 runs 17 residues. Per the germline V gene, CDR1 is SNHLY and CDR2 is FYNNEI. The full variable domain, completed using reference TRBV2 and TRBJ2-7, is EPEVTQTPSHQVTQMGQEVILRCVPISNHLYFYWYRQILGQKVEFLVSFYNNEISEKSEIFDDQFSVERPDGSNFTLKIRSTKLEDSAMYFCASSGDPGDLSSYEQYFGPGTRLTVT.

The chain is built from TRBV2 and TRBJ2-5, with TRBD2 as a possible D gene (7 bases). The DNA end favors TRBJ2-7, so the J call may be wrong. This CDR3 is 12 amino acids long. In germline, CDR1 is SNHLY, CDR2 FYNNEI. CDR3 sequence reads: CASNREGYEQYF. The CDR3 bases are TGTGCCAGCAACAGGGAGGGCTACGAGCAGTACTTC.

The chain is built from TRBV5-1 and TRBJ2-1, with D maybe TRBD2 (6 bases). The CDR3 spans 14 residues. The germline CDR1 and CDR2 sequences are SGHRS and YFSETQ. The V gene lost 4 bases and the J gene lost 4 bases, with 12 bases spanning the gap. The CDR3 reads CASSVQGGYNEQFF. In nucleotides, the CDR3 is TGCGCCAGCAGCGTTCAGGGAGGATACAATGAGCAGTTCTTC.

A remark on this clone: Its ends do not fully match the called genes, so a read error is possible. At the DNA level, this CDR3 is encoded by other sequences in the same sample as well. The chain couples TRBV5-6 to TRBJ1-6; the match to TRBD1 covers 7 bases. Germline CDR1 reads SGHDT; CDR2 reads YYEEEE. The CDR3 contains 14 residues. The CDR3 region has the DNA TGTGCCAGCAGCACCAACAGGGGATACTCACCCCTACACTTT. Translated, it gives CASSTNRGYSPLHF.

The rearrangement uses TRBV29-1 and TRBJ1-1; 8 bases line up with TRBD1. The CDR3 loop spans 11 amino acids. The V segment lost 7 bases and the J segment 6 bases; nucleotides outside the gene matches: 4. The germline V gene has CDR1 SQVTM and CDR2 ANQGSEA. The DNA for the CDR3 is TGCAGCGCACAGACAGGGGCTGAAGCTTTCTTT. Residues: CSAQTGAEAFF.

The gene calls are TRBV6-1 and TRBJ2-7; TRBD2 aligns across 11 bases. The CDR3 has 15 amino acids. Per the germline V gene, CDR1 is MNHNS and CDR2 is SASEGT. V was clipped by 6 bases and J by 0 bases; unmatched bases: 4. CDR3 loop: CASSLGTSGSYEQYF. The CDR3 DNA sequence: TGTGCCAGCAGCCTTGGGACTAGCGGCTCCTACGAGCAGTACTTC.